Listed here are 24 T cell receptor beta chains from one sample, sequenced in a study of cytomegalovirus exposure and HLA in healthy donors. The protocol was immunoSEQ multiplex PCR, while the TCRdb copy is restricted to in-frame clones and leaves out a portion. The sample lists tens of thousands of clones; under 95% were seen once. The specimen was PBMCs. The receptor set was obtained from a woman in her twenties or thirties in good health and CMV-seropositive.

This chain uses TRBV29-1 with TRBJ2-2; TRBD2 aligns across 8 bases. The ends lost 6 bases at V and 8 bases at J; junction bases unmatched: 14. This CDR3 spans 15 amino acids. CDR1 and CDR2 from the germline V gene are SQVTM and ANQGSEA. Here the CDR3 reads CSVSRGAGVSGELFF. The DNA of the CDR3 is TGCAGCGTAAGCCGTGGAGCGGGAGTTTCTGGGGAGCTGTTTTTT.

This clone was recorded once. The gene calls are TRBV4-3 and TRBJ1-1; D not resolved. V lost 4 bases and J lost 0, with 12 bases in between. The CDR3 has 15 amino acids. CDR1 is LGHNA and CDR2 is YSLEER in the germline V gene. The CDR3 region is CASSLSRSMNTEAFF. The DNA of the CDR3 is TGCGCCAGCAGCCTCTCCCGGAGCATGAACACTGAAGCTTTCTTT.

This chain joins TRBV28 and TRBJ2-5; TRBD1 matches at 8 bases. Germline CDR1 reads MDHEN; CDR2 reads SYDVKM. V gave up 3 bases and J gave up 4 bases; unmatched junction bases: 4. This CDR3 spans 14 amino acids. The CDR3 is CASSFQGAPETQYF. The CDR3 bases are TGTGCCAGCAGTTTCCAGGGGGCCCCAGAGACCCAGTACTTC.

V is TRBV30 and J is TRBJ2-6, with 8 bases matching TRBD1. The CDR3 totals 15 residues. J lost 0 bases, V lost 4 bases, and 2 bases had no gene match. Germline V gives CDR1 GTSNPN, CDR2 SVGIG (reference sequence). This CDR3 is CAWTGQDSGANVLTF. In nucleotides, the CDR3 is TGTGCCTGGACGGGACAGGACTCTGGGGCCAACGTCCTGACTTTC. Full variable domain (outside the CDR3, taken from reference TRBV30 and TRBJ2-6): SQTIHQWPATLVQPVGSPLSLECTVEGTSNPNLYWYRQAAGRGLQLLFYSVGIGQISSEVPQNLSASRPQDRQFILSSKKLLLSDSGFYLCAWTGQDSGANVLTFGAGSRLTVL.

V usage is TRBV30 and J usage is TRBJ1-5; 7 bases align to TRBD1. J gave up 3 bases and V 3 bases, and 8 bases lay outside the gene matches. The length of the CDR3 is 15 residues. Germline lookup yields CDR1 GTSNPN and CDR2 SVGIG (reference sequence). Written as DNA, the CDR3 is TGTGCCTGGAGCCGAAGGGGGCAGTTCAATCAGCCCCAGCATTTT. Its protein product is CAWSRRGQFNQPQHF.

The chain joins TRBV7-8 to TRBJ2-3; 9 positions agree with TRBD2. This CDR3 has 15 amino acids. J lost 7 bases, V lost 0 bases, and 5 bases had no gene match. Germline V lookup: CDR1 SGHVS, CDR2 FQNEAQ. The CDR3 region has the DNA TGTGCCAGCAGCTTAGCTAGCGGGGGCACTTATACGCAGTATTTT. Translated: CASSLASGGTYTQYF.

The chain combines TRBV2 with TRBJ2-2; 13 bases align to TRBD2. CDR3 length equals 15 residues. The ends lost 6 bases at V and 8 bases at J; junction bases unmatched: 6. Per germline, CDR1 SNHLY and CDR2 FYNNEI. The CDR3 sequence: CASSARTSGSGELFF. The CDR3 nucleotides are TGTGCCAGCAGCGCTAGGACTAGCGGGAGTGGGGAGCTGTTTTTT.

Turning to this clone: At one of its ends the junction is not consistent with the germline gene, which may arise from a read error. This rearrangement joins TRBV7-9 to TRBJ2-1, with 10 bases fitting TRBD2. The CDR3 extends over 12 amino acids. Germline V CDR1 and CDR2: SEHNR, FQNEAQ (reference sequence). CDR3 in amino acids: CASSLAGAEQFF. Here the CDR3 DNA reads TGTGCCAGCAGCCTAGCGGGAGCGGAGCAGTTCTTC.

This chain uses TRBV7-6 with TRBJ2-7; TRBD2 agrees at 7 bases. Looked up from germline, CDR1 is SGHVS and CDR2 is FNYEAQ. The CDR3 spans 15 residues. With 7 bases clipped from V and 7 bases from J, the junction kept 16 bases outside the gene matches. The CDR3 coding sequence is TGTGCCAGCACCTCGGGTAGAAGCGGGATCGAAGAGCAGTACTTC. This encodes CASTSGRSGIEEQYF.

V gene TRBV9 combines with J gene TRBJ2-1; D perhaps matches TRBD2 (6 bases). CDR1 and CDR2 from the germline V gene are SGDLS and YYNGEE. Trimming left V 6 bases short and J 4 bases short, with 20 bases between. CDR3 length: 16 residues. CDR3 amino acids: CASNPYAGFMYNEQFF. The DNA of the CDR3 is TGTGCCAGCAACCCGTACGCGGGATTTATGTACAATGAGCAGTTCTTC.

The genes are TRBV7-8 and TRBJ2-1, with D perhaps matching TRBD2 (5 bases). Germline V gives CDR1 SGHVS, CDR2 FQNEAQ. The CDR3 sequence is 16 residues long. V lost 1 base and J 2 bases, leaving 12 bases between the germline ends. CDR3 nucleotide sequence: TGTGCCAGCAGCTTAGATGCTAGCCCCCCCTACAATGAGCAGTTCTTC. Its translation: CASSLDASPPYNEQFF.

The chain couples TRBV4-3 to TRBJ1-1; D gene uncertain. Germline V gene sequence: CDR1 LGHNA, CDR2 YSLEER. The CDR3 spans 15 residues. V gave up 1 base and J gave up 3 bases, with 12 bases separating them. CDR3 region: CASSQGASGYTEAFF. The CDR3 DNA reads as TGCGCCAGCAGCCAAGGGGCAAGTGGGTACACTGAAGCTTTCTTT.

CDR3 in DNA: TGTGCCAGCAGCTATACAGGCAACTCTGGAAACACCATATATTTT. Its protein is CASSYTGNSGNTIYF. The V and J genes are TRBV11-2 and TRBJ1-3; D is possibly TRBD1 (5 bases). Germline V gene sequence: CDR1 SGHAT, CDR2 FQNNGV. Trimming cost V 4 bases and J 0 bases, with 10 bases left between them. There are 15 residues in the CDR3. Filled out from reference TRBV11-2 and TRBJ1-3, the complete variable domain reads EAGVAQSPRYKIIEKRQSVAFWCNPISGHATLYWYQQILGQGPKLLIQFQNNGVVDDSQLPKDRFSAERLKGVDSTLKIQPAKLEDSAVYLCASSYTGNSGNTIYFGEGSWLTVV.

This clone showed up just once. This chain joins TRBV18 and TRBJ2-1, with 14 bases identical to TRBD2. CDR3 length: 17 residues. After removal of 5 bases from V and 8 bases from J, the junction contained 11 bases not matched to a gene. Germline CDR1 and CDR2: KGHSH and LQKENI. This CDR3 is CASSRLAGGLSRDEQFF. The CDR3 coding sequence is TGTGCCAGCTCAAGACTAGCGGGAGGGCTTTCTCGCGATGAGCAGTTCTTC.

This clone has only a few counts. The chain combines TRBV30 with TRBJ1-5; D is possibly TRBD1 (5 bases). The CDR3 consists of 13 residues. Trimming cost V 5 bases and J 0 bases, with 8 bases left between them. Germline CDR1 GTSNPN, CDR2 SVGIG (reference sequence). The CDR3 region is CAWQDSSNQPQHF. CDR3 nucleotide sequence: TGTGCCTGGCAAGACAGTAGCAATCAGCCCCAGCATTTT.

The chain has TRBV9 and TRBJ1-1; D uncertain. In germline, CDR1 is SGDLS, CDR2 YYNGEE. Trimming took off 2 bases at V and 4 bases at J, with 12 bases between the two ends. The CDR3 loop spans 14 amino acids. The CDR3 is CASSVAGTSTEAFF. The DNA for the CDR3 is TGTGCCAGCAGCGTGGCGGGCACAAGCACTGAAGCTTTCTTT.

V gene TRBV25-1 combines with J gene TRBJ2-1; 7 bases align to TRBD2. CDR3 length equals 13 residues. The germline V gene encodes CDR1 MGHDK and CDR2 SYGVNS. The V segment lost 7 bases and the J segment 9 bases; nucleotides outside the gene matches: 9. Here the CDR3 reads CASKGPGEGEQFF. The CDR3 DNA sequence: TGTGCCAGCAAGGGACCCGGGGAGGGTGAGCAGTTCTTC.

The CDR3 region has the DNA TGCGCCAGCAGCTTGCGGGGACAGCAGTTCGGAGAGACCCAGTACTTC. Protein product: CASSLRGQQFGETQYF. The genes are TRBV5-1 and TRBJ2-5, with 7 bases fitting TRBD1. Germline CDR1 SGHRS, CDR2 YFSETQ. V trimming: 1 base; J trimming: 4 bases; junction bases outside the gene matches: 10. The CDR3 consists of 16 residues.

The CDR3 DNA sequence: TGTGCCAGCATAGAGGGCCACACCGGGGAGCTGTTTTTT. This sequence encodes CASIEGHTGELFF. The genes are TRBV6-5 and TRBJ2-2; tentatively, D is TRBD2 (5 bases). This CDR3 spans 13 amino acids. Germline V gene sequence: CDR1 MNHEY, CDR2 SVGAGI. V lost 7 bases and J 3 bases, leaving 9 bases between the germline ends.

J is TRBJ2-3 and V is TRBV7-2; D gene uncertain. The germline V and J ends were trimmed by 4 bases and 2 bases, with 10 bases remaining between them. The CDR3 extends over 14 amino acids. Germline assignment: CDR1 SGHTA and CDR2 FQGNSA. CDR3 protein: CASSSTYATDTQYF. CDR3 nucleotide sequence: TGTGCCAGCAGCTCAACCTACGCCACAGATACGCAGTATTTT.

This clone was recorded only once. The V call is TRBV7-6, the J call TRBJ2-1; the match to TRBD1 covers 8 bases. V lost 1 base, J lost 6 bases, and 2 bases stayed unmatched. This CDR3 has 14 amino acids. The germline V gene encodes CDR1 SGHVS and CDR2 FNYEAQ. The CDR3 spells CASSLGQGINEQFF. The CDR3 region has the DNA TGTGCCAGCAGCTTAGGACAGGGGATCAATGAGCAGTTCTTC.

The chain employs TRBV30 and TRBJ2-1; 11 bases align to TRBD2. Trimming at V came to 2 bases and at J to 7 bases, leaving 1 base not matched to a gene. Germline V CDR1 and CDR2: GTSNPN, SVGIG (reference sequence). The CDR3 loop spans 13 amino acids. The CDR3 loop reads CAWSSSGRNEQFF. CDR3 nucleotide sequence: TGTGCCTGGAGTTCTAGCGGGAGGAATGAGCAGTTCTTC.

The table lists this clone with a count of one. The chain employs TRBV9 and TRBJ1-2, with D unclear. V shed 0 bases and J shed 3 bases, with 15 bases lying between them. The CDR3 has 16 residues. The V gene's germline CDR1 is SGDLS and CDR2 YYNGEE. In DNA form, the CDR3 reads TGTGCCAGCAGCGTAGGCATGGCGTCTGACTACTATGGCTACACCTTC. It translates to CASSVGMASDYYGYTF.

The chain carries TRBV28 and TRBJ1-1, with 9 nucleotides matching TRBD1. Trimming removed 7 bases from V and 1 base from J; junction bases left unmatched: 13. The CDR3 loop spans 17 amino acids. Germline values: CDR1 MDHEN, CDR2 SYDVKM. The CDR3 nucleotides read TGTGCCAGCAAAACATTGTCCTGGGGACAGGGGAACACTGAAGCTTTCTTT. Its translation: CASKTLSWGQGNTEAFF.